This T cell receptor (beta chain) was documented in a study of beta chain features in type 1 diabetes. About the study: Across the samples, approximately 98,000,000 sorted cells were examined in total. Whole-study findings and limits: Naive, central memory and regulatory TCRB repertoires appeared more similar among patients than healthy donors. All four CD4+ subsets from Type 1 diabetes patients carried moderately but significantly shorter TCRB CDR3s.

Germline lookup yields CDR1 WSHSY and CDR2 SAAADI. V lost 6 bases, J lost 0 bases, and 4 bases stayed unmatched. There are 14 residues in the CDR3. For this clone: Its antigen is currently unknown.

The isolated RNA, all of it, was reverse transcribed, so expressed TCRB transcripts were what got sequenced. Assay used: immunoSEQ multiplex PCR; TCRdb lists only in-frame clones, some missing. This sample carries 240,000 or so clones, 25% to 30% of them seen once, and the ten largest clones take 4%. Over 95% purity was reached by all sorted populations. Sequences were obtained from central memory CD4+ T cells from blood. This receptor was identified in a man aged 30-40 years in good health. This chain joins TRBV10-2 and TRBJ1-1, with TRBD1 matching over 7 bases. For the CDR3, the DNA is TGCGCCAGCAGCGTGACAGGGCTGAACACTGAAGCTTTCTTT. Amino acid sequence: CASSVTGLNTEAFF.